What follows are 23 T cell receptor beta chains derived from one specimen sequenced in a study of T cell changes during pregnancy in multiple sclerosis. TCRdb keeps only in-frame clones here, not all; method: immunoSEQ multiplex PCR. The sample shows 25,000 to 35,000 clones, about nine tenths of them seen only once. The sample in question was CD8+ T cells from peripheral blood mononuclear cells, obtained before pregnancy. These receptors all stem from a female donor with multiple sclerosis, enrolled in a pregnancy study.

The CDR3 DNA follows: TGTGCCAGCAGCTCCGGAGAGAGTGCCTACAATGAGCAGTTCTTC. Translation gives CASSSGESAYNEQFF. V and J are TRBV27 and TRBJ2-1; no clear D. The CDR3 spans 15 residues. V gave up 6 bases and J gave up 2 bases, with 14 bases separating them. CDR1 and CDR2 (germline): MNHEY, SMNVEV (reference sequence).

There are a few counts of this clone. The chain has TRBV9 and TRBJ1-5; D is possibly TRBD1 (5 bases). Trimming stripped 5 bases from V and 0 bases from J, with 15 bases between. Germline V lookup: CDR1 SGDLS, CDR2 YYNGEE. This CDR3 has 16 residues. The CDR3 reads CASSPDTGYSNQPQHF. CDR3 sequence (DNA): TGTGCCAGCAGTCCCGATACAGGCTATAGCAATCAGCCCCAGCATTTT. The full variable domain, with the rest looked up from reference TRBV9 and TRBJ1-5, is DSGVTQTPKHLITATGQRVTLRCSPRSGDLSVYWYQQSLDQGLQFLIQYYNGEERAKGNILERFSAQQFPDLHSELNLSSLELGDSALYFCASSPDTGYSNQPQHFGDGTRLSIL.

The V gene is TRBV13, the J gene TRBJ2-2, with 7 bases fitting TRBD1. Per the germline V gene, CDR1 is PRHDT and CDR2 is FYEKMQ (reference sequence). The junction had 1 base not matched to a gene; V was cut back by 1 base and J by 2 bases. This CDR3 is built from 15 residues. DNA for the CDR3: TGTGCCAGCAGCTTAGACAGGGGCAACACCGGGGAGCTGTTTTTT. Translated: CASSLDRGNTGELFF.

This chain links TRBV6-4 with TRBJ1-2, with 8 bases fitting TRBD1. The CDR3 has 16 residues. V lost 6 bases to trimming and J lost 1 base; unmatched junction nucleotides: 10. The germline CDR1 and CDR2 sequences are MRHNA and SNTAGT. The CDR3 sequence is CASRPQDRVVNYGYTF. Here the CDR3 DNA reads TGTGCCAGCAGACCCCAGGACAGGGTAGTTAACTATGGCTACACCTTC.

The V call is TRBV27, the J call TRBJ2-6; D gene unclear. The germline gives CDR1 MNHEY, CDR2 SMNVEV (reference sequence). This CDR3 has 13 residues. V lost 3 bases, J lost 4 bases, and 4 bases lay in between. CDR3 nucleotides: TGTGCCAGCAGTTTGGGCGGGGCCAACGTCCTGACTTTC. It specifies CASSLGGANVLTF.

The chain employs TRBV4-2 and TRBJ2-2; 7 nucleotides align to TRBD2. V lost 1 base to trimming and J lost 4 bases; unmatched junction nucleotides: 6. Germline CDR1 is LGHNA and CDR2 is YNFKEQ. The CDR3 totals 16 residues. The CDR3 loop is CASSQAAGDVTGELFF. CDR3 in DNA: TGTGCCAGCAGCCAAGCGGCGGGAGACGTCACCGGGGAGCTGTTTTTT.

The chain recombines TRBV6-5 with TRBJ1-1; D is uncertain. The germline V gene encodes CDR1 MNHEY and CDR2 SVGAGI. The ends were cut back, 0 bases at V and 3 bases at J, with 11 bases in the middle. This CDR3 comprises 15 residues. CDR3 sequence: CASSYSSVAYTEAFF. CDR3 sequence (DNA): TGTGCCAGCAGTTACTCGTCAGTAGCTTACACTGAAGCTTTCTTT.

This clone was seen a few times. The chain couples TRBV30 to TRBJ1-1; unclear D gene. CDR3 length: 13 amino acids. V lost 0 bases, J lost 1 base, and 6 bases lay in between. Germline assignment: CDR1 GTSNPN and CDR2 SVGIG (reference sequence). CDR3 nucleotides: TGTGCCTGGAGTGTACTAGCGAACACTGAAGCTTTCTTT. Encoded protein: CAWSVLANTEAFF.

The sample holds one count of this clone. This chain connects TRBV7-9 to TRBJ1-1; tentative D call: TRBD1 (5 bases). The V end was cut by 2 bases, the J end by 5 bases, with 12 bases between. This CDR3 comprises 14 residues. The V gene's germline CDR1 is SEHNR and CDR2 FQNEAQ (reference sequence). CDR3 in amino acids: CASSLMTGGTEAFF. CDR3 in DNA: TGTGCCAGCAGCTTAATGACTGGGGGGACTGAAGCTTTCTTT.

This chain joins TRBV19 and TRBJ1-3; 8 bases are shared with TRBD1. With V trimmed by 5 bases and J by 3 bases, 9 bases remained unmatched. Germline CDR1 LNHDA, CDR2 SQIVND (reference sequence). CDR3 length: 16 amino acids. CDR3 sequence reads: CASSHRLDRVGNTIYF. The CDR3 DNA reads as TGTGCCAGTAGTCACCGTCTGGACAGGGTTGGAAACACCATATATTTT.

This chain links TRBV6-5 with TRBJ2-3, with D perhaps TRBD2 (5 bases). The germline CDR1 and CDR2 sequences are MNHEY and SVGAGI. V gave up 2 bases and J gave up 0 bases, with 9 bases separating them. The CDR3 covers 15 residues. The CDR3 protein is CASSYGAASTDTQYF. The CDR3 DNA sequence: TGTGCCAGCAGTTACGGAGCGGCTAGCACAGATACGCAGTATTTT.

This clone was detected only once. The rearrangement joins TRBV4-2 to TRBJ2-7; weak D call: TRBD2 (6 bases). Trimming removed 3 bases at V and 5 bases at J, with 11 bases between. The CDR3 contains 13 residues. Germline V lookup: CDR1 LGHNA, CDR2 YNFKEQ. The CDR3 region is CASSQAGQNEQYF. The CDR3 nucleotides read TGTGCCAGCAGCCAGGCGGGGCAAAACGAGCAGTACTTC.

This chain connects TRBV10-3 to TRBJ2-2; D possibly corresponds to TRBD1 (6 bases). This CDR3 has 19 residues. V lost 3 bases to trimming and J lost 5 bases, with 25 bases between them. The germline V gene has CDR1 ENHRY and CDR2 SYGVKD. The CDR3: CAISDAGDKLQRRTGELFF. The CDR3 DNA reads TGTGCCATCAGTGACGCCGGGGACAAACTGCAGCGGCGTACCGGGGAGCTGTTTTTT.

As to this clone: The germline gene is not matched at one end of the junction; a read error may be the cause. The chain joins TRBV15 to TRBJ2-7, with 14 bases matching TRBD2. Looked up from germline, CDR1 is LNHNV and CDR2 is YYDKDF (reference sequence). CDR3 length: 17 amino acids. The CDR3 region is CATRSGTSGSLSSEQYF. The CDR3 nucleotides are TGTGCCACCAGGAGCGGGACTAGCGGGAGTTTGTCCTCCGAGCAGTACTTC.

This clone was seen only once. This sequence joins TRBV10-3 and TRBJ2-4, with 10 bases matching TRBD2. Germline V lookup: CDR1 ENHRY, CDR2 SYGVKD. The CDR3 length is 14 residues. The ends lost 0 bases at V and 16 bases at J; junction bases unmatched: 9. The CDR3 DNA sequence: TGTGCCATCAGTGAGTCGGGGATGGGACTAGCGATCTACTTC. It yields the protein CAISESGMGLAIYF.

This chain joins TRBV4-3 and TRBJ2-7, with TRBD1 matching 8 bases. The CDR3 extends over 16 amino acids. From germline, CDR1 is LGHNA and CDR2 YSLEER. V was clipped by 1 base and J by 4 bases; unmatched bases: 9. The CDR3 protein is CASSQGRTGWGYEQYF. CDR3 nucleotides: TGCGCCAGCAGCCAAGGAAGGACAGGGTGGGGATACGAGCAGTACTTC.

The chain uses TRBV4-2 and TRBJ2-7, with 10 bases lining up with TRBD2. The CDR3 extends over 18 amino acids. Germline values: CDR1 LGHNA, CDR2 YNFKEQ. V was clipped by 3 bases and J by 0 bases; unmatched bases: 11. The CDR3 is CASSQTPLAGVGSYEQYF. The DNA of the CDR3 is TGTGCCAGCAGCCAGACACCTCTAGCGGGAGTAGGCTCCTACGAGCAGTACTTC.

The rearrangement links TRBV7-9 to TRBJ2-7, with 13 nucleotides matching TRBD2. The CDR3 extends over 15 amino acids. J gave up 12 bases and V 5 bases, and 13 bases lay outside the gene matches. Germline lookup yields CDR1 SEHNR and CDR2 FQNEAQ (reference sequence). CDR3 loop: CASSTVTSGRLRVYF. The DNA for the CDR3 is TGTGCCAGCAGCACCGTGACTAGCGGGAGGTTAAGAGTGTACTTC. Using reference TRBV7-9 and TRBJ2-7 for the parts outside the CDR3, the full variable domain is DTGVSQNPRHKITKRGQNVTFRCDPISEHNRLYWYRQTLGQGPEFLTYFQNEAQLEKSRLLSDRFSAERPKGSFSTLEIQRTEQGDSAMYLCASSTVTSGRLRVYFGPGTRLTVT.

J is TRBJ1-4 and V is TRBV28; 9 positions match TRBD1. CDR1 MDHEN and CDR2 SYDVKM come from the germline V gene. The CDR3 extends over 18 amino acids. Trimming removed 2 bases from V and 1 base from J; junction bases left unmatched: 8. Written as DNA, the CDR3 is TGTGCCAGCAGTTTAAGGACAGGGGTTTTCTTAACTAATGAAAAACTGTTTTTT. It yields the protein CASSLRTGVFLTNEKLFF.

This clone was recorded only once. The genes are TRBV14 and TRBJ2-1; weak D call: TRBD1 (7 bases). CDR3 length: 14 amino acids. Trimming cost V 3 bases and J 8 bases, with 14 bases left between them. Germline values: CDR1 SGHDN, CDR2 FVKESK. CDR3 residues: CASSHMPGGYEQFF. Here the CDR3 DNA reads TGTGCCAGCAGCCACATGCCAGGGGGGTATGAGCAGTTCTTC.

This clone was observed a single time. This rearrangement joins TRBV7-6 to TRBJ2-3; possible D gene TRBD1, 5 bases. This CDR3 is 18 amino acids long. V dropped 1 base and J dropped 3 bases, with 20 bases sitting between them. Germline V gives CDR1 SGHVS, CDR2 FNYEAQ. Here the CDR3 reads CASSLGVYGAEKTDTQYF. The DNA of the CDR3 is TGTGCCAGCAGCTTAGGGGTCTATGGGGCAGAGAAAACAGATACGCAGTATTTT.

The chain recombines TRBV6-5 with TRBJ2-7; TRBD1 matches at 9 bases. V was clipped by 5 bases and J by 4 bases; unmatched bases: 3. There are 13 residues in the CDR3. Germline assignment: CDR1 MNHEY and CDR2 SVGAGI. The CDR3 is CASSRQGEYEQYF. CDR3 DNA sequence: TGTGCCAGCAGTCGACAGGGGGAATACGAGCAGTACTTC.

The rearrangement uses TRBV5-5 and TRBJ1-1; tentatively, D is TRBD1 (5 bases). This CDR3 spans 13 amino acids. Trimming stripped 3 bases from V and 8 bases from J, with 14 bases between. CDR1 and CDR2 (germline): SGHKS, YYEKEE (reference sequence). CDR3 sequence reads: CASSWGGGDEAFF. The DNA of the CDR3 is TGTGCCAGCAGCTGGGGTGGGGGGGACGAAGCTTTCTTT.